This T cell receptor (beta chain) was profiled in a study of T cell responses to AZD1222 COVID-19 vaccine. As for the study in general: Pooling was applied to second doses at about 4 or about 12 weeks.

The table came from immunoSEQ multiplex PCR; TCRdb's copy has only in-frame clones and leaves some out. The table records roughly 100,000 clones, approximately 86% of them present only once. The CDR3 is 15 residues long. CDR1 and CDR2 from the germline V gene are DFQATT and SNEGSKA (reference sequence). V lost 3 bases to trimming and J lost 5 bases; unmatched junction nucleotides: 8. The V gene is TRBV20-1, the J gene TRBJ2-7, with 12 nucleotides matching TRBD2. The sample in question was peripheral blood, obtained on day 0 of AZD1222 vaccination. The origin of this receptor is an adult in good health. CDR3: CSASERLAGGHEQYF. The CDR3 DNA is TGCAGTGCTAGTGAAAGGCTAGCGGGGGGGCACGAGCAGTACTTC.